This entry concerns a single T cell receptor beta chain. Its antigen is unknown. Other DNA sequences in this sample translate to the same CDR3. This entry comes from a study of beta chain features in type 1 diabetes. Study details: Healthy donors, compared against patients, showed similar age, gender and cell yields.

Germline V gives CDR1 SGHRS, CDR2 YFSETQ. V was pared by 4 bases and J by 2 bases, with 4 bases of the junction left unmatched. This CDR3 is 14 amino acids long. All of the isolated RNA was reverse transcribed, so expressed TCRB transcripts were sequenced. TCRdb's table, derived via immunoSEQ multiplex PCR, lists solely in-frame clones and lacks some. The data contain hundreds of thousands of clones, around an eighth of them singletons. Study results and limitations: TCRB CDR3s were moderately but significantly shorter in Type 1 diabetes patients in all four CD4+ subsets.

This receptor was identified in a man in his late teens or twenties with type 1 diabetes. The source material was naive CD4+ T cells from blood. The chain has TRBV5-1 and TRBJ2-3; TRBD2 aligns across 7 bases. CDR3 coding DNA: TGCGCCAGCAGCCTCGGGGGGACCACAGATACGCAGTATTTT. This gives the protein CASSLGGTTDTQYF.